A selection of T cell receptor beta chains follows, all from one sample in a study of T cell responses to AZD1222 COVID-19 vaccine. Assay: immunoSEQ multiplex PCR; the TCRdb copy retains only in-frame clones and omits some. The data contain about 140,000 clones, 80% to 95% of them singletons. The sequencing used peripheral blood, collected 28 days after the second AZD1222 dose. The source of these receptors is an adult who received the AZD1222 COVID-19 vaccine. Both conserved end residues are part of each CDR3. Each record gives: V gene, clone size, CDR3 protein. Only part of the rows carry a size: once, few, many, or a class if the clone is expanded.

TRBV18 | - | CASSPRTGPNEKLFF
TRBV25-1 | - | CASRASGLYEQYF
TRBV7-9 | - | CASGTEGVNYGYTF
TRBV19 | - | CASRTTATNEKLFF
TRBV29-1 | once | CSVEMTRADTQYF
TRBV25-1 | - | CASSTGTGTGGYTF
TRBV7-9 | few | CASSSQGALQPQHF
TRBV5-1 | - | CASSQGRISGNTIYF
TRBV6-5 | once | CASSYSTGTSRLEQYF
TRBV12-3/TRBV12-4 | - | CASSFNSNQPQHF
TRBV27 | once | CASSGDFDNEQFF
TRBV9 | - | CASSAQGAGTEAFF
TRBV14 | - | CASSQSSQVRDTQYF
TRBV11-3 | - | CASSLGLAGGETQYF
TRBV5-5 | - | CASSLGQGAYQPQHF
TRBV25-1 | once | CASSGNNPRRRGHEQYF
TRBV4-3 | - | CASSQSPENSYEQYF
TRBV4-2 | - | CASSPKPASGRVYNEQFF
TRBV7-3 | - | CASSAAAGDSYNEQFF
TRBV27 | - | CASSLSKGLAGVTGELFF
TRBV21-1 | - | CASSPREGGSLQPQHF
TRBV5-5 | once | CASSLAVGRGSGNTIYF
TRBV18 | - | CASSPLDPRRADTQYF
TRBV11-1 | - | CASSLGQDPGEKLFF
TRBV19 | - | CASSTLAGHTGELFF
TRBV19 | once | CASSRTRGPYEQYF
TRBV10-2 | once | CASSVDRGLSGYTF
TRBV10-2 | - | CASSGRGEKSTSYNEQFF
TRBV6-1 | - | CASSEESMGNSPLHF
TRBV3-1/TRBV3-2 | - | CASSQGGRGTGELFF
TRBV28 | - | CASSQGLEYNEQFF
TRBV7-8 | few | CASSLDLQGASPISGYTF
TRBV2 | - | CASTSGQSSYNSPLHF
TRBV9 | - | CASSAAGWPNNTGELFF
TRBV4-2 | once | CASSQDMNMNTEAFF
TRBV5-1 | - | CASSPGVQETQYF
TRBV3-1/TRBV3-2 | - | CASSQNRGSGYTF
TRBV4-2 | - | CASNTDRGNSPLHF
TRBV7-9 | once | CASSSTSGSYEQYF
TRBV24-1 | - | CATRDRGDTGELFF
TRBV11-2 | - | CASSTPARANTEAFF
TRBV6-5 | once | CATNGRGWIQPQHF
TRBV7-3 | - | CASSQRARGASTEAFF
TRBV4-1 | - | CASSQDETGYGNTIYF
TRBV3-1/TRBV3-2 | - | CASSQILSGNYGYTF
TRBV18 | - | CASSPRFEGQGTEAFF
TRBV11-2 | - | CASSLLSGGSTDTQYF
TRBV3-1/TRBV3-2 | - | CASSQSSGELFF
TRBV7-2 | - | CASSLESNQPQHF
TRBV19 | - | CASSILDGGELFF
TRBV5-5 | - | CASGQHQTIAKNIQYF
TRBV19 | - | CASIGTGQTSGNTIYF